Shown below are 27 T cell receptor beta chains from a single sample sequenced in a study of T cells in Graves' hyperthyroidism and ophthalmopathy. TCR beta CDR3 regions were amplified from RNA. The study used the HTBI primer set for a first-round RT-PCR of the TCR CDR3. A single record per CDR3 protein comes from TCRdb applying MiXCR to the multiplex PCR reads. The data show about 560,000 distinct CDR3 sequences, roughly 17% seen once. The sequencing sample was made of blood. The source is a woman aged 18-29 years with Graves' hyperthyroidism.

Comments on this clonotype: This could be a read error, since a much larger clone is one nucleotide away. DNA for the CDR3: TGTGCCAGCAGTTCCGGGACTATCTACAATGAGCAGTTCTTC. Its translation is CASSSGTIYNEQFF. The chain has TRBV7-2 and TRBJ2-1; 7 nucleotides match TRBD2. Looked up from germline, CDR1 is SGHTA and CDR2 is FQGNSA. V lost 6 bases to trimming and J lost 3 bases; unmatched junction nucleotides: 5. This CDR3 comprises 14 residues.

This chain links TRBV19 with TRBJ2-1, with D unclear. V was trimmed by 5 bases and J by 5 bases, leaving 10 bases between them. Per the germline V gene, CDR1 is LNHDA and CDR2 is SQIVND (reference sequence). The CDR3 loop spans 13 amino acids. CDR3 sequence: CASSADPDNEQFF. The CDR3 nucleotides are TGTGCCAGTAGTGCTGACCCGGACAATGAGCAGTTCTTC.

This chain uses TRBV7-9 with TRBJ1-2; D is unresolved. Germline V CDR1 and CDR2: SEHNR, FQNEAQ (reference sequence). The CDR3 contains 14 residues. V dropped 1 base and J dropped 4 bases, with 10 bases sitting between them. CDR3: CASSLVGSGYGYTF. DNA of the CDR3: TGTGCCAGCAGCTTAGTCGGGAGTGGCTATGGCTACACCTTC.

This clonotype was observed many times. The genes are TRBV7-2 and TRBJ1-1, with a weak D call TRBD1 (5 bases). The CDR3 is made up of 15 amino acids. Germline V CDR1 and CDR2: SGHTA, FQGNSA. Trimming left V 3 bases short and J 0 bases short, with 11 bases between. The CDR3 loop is CASSLQGLLNTEAFF. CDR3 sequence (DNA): TGTGCCAGCAGCTTGCAGGGACTACTGAACACTGAAGCTTTCTTT.

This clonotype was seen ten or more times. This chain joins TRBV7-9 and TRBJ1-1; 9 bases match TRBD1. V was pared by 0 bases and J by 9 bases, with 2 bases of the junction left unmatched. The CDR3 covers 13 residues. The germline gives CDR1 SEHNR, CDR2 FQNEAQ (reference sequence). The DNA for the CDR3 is TGTGCCAGCAGCTTAGCGACAGGGGGTAAAGCTTTCTTT. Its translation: CASSLATGGKAFF.

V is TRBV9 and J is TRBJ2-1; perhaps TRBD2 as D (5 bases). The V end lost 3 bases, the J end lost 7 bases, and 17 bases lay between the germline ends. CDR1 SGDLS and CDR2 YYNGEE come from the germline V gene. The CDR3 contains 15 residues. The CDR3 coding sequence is TGTGCCAGCAGCGCCCAACTAGAGGTGGGGAATGAGCAGTTCTTC. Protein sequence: CASSAQLEVGNEQFF.

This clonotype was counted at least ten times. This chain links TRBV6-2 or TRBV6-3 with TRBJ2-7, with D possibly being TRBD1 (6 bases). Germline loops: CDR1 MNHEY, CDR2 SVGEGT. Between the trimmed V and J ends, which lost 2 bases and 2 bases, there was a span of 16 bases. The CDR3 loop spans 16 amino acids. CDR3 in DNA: TGTGCCAGCAGTTACCAGCACAGGACAGCCCCCTACGAGCAGTACTTC. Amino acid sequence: CASSYQHRTAPYEQYF.

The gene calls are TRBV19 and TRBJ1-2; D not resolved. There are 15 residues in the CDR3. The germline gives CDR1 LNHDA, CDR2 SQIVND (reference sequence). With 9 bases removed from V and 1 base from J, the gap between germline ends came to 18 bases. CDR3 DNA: TGTGCCAGCAGGATCGGCGGAATTGGTAACTATGGCTACACCTTC. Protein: CASRIGGIGNYGYTF.

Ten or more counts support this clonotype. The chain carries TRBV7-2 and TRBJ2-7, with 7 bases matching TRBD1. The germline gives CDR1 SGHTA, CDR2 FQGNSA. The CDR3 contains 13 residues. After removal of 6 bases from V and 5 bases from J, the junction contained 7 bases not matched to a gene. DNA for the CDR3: TGTGCCAGCAGTTTTGACAGGGCAGACGAGCAGTACTTC. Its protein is CASSFDRADEQYF.

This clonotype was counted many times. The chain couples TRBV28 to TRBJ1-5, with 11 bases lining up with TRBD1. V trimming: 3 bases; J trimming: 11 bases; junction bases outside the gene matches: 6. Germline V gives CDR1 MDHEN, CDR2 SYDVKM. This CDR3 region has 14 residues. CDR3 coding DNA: TGTGCCAGCAGTTTGGGGACAGGGGGAGTAGCCCAGCATTTT. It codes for CASSLGTGGVAQHF.

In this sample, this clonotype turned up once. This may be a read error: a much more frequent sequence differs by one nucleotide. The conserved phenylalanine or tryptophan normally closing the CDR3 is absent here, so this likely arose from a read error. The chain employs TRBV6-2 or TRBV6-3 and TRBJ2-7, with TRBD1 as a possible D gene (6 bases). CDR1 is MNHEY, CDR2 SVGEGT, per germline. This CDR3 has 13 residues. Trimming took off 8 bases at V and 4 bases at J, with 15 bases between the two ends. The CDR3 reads CASGGPSIYEQYL. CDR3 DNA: TGTGCCAGCGGGGGCCCGAGCATTTACGAGCAGTACCTC.

The CDR3 DNA reads TGTGCCAGCAGCCAAGGGGGGGCCGCAGATACGCAGTATTTT. This sequence encodes CASSQGGAADTQYF. This chain uses TRBV3-1 with TRBJ2-3; tentatively, D is TRBD1 or TRBD2 (6 bases each). The V and J ends lost 1 base and 4 bases respectively, with 9 bases between them. Germline CDR1 is LGHDT and CDR2 is YNNKEL (reference sequence). The CDR3 runs to 14 residues.

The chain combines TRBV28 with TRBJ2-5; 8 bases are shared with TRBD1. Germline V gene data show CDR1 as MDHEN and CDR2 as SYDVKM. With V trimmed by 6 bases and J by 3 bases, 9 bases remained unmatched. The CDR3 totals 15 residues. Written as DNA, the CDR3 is TGTGCCAGCAGCAGACAGGGGTTGACTAAAGAGACCCAGTACTTC. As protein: CASSRQGLTKETQYF.

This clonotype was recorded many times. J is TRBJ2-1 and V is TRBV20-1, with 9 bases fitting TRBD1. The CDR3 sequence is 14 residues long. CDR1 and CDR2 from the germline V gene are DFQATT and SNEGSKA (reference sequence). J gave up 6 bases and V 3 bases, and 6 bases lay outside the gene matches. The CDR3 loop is CSASGTGFSNEQFF. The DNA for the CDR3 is TGCAGTGCTAGCGGGACAGGGTTTTCCAATGAGCAGTTCTTC.

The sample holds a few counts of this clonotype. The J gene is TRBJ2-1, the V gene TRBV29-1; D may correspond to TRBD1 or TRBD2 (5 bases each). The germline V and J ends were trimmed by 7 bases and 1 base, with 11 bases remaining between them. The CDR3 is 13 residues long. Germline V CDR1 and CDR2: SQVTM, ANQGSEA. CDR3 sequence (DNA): TGCAGCGCTGGGACGGATTCCTACAATGAGCAGTTCTTC. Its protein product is CSAGTDSYNEQFF.

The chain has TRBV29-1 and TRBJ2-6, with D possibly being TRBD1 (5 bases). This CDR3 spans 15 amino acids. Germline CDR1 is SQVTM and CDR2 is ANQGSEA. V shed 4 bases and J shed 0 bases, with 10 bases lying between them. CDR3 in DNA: TGCAGCGTTGGCCAGGGCCCCTCTGGGGCCAACGTCCTGACTTTC. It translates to CSVGQGPSGANVLTF.

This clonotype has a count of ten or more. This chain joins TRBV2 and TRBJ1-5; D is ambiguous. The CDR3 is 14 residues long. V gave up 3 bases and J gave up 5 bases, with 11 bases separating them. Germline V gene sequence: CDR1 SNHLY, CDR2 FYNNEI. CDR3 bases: TGTGCCAGCAGTGACCTGGTTTTGGATCAGCCCCAGCATTTT. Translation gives CASSDLVLDQPQHF.

The CDR3 protein is CASSGVGANTEAFF. CDR3 in DNA: TGTGCCAGCAGCGGGGTTGGGGCCAACACTGAAGCTTTCTTT. The chain employs TRBV9 and TRBJ1-1, with D possibly matching TRBD1 (5 bases). Trimming left V 3 bases short and J 2 bases short, with 11 bases between. The length of the CDR3 is 14 residues. Looked up from germline, CDR1 is SGDLS and CDR2 is YYNGEE.

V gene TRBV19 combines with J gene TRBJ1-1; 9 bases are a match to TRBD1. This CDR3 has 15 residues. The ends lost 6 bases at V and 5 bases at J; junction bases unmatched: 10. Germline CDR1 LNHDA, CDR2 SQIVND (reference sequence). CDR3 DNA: TGTGCCAGTAGCGCCCCGCGGACAGGGGCAACTGAAGCTTTCTTT. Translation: CASSAPRTGATEAFF.

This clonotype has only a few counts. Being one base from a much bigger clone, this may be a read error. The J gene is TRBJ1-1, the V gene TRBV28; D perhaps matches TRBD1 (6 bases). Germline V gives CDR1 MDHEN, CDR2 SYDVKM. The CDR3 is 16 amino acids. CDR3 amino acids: CAGSLIGQRLNTEAFF. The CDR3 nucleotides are TGTGCCGGCAGTTTGATAGGACAGAGGTTGAACACTGAAGCTTTCTTT. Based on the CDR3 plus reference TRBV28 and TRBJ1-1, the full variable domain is DVKVTQSSRYLVKRTGEKVFLECVQDMDHENMFWYRQDPGLGLRLIYFSYDVKMKEKGDIPEGYSVSREKKERFSLILESASTNQTSMYLCAGSLIGQRLNTEAFFGQGTRLTVV.

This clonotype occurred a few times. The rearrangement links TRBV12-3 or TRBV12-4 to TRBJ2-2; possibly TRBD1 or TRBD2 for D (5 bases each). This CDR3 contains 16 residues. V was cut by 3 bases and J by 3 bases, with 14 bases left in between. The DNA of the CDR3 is TGTGCCAGCAGTTTCAAGAGGGGCGCGGACACCGGGGAGCTGTTTTTT. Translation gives CASSFKRGADTGELFF.

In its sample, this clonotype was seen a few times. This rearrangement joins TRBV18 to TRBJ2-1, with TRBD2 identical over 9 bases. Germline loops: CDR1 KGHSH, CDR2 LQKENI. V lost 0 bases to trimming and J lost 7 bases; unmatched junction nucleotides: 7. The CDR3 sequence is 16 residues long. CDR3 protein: CASSPPGTSYSNEQFF. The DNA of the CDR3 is TGTGCCAGCTCACCACCGGGGACTAGCTACTCGAATGAGCAGTTCTTC.

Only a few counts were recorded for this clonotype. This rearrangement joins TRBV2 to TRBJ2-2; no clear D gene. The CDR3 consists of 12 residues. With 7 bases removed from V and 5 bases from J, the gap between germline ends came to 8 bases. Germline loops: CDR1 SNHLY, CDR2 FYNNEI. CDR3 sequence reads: CASKQITGELFF. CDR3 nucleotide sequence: TGTGCCAGCAAACAGATTACCGGGGAGCTGTTTTTT.

The CDR3 DNA is TGCGCCAGCAGCTTGGTACTAGCGGGGCACGGGCAGTACTTC. Translation gives CASSLVLAGHGQYF. J is TRBJ2-7 and V is TRBV5-1; 10 nucleotides agree with TRBD2. Losses at the gene ends were 0 bases for V and 9 bases for J; bases not matched to a gene: 6. Germline CDR1 is SGHRS and CDR2 is YFSETQ. The CDR3 spans 14 residues.

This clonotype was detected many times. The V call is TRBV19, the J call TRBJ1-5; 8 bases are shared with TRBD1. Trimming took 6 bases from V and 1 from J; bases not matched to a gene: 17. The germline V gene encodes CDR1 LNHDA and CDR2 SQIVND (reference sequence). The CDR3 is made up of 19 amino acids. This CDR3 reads CASRLVSPGQAQSNQPQHF. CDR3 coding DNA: TGTGCCAGTAGGCTGGTTTCACCGGGACAGGCACAAAGCAATCAGCCCCAGCATTTT.

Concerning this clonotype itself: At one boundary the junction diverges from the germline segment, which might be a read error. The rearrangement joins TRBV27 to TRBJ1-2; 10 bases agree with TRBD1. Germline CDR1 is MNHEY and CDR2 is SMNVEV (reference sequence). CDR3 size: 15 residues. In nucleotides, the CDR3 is TGTGCCAGCGGTTTGCGGGGACAGGGGACCTATGGCTACACCTTC. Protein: CASGLRGQGTYGYTF.

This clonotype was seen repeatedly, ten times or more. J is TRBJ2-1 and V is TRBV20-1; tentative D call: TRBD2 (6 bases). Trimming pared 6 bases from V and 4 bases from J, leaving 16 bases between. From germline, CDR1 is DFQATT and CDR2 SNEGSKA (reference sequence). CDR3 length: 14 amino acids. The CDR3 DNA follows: TGCAGTGCAAAAATAGCGGAGGGGTACAATGAGCAGTTCTTC. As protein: CSAKIAEGYNEQFF.